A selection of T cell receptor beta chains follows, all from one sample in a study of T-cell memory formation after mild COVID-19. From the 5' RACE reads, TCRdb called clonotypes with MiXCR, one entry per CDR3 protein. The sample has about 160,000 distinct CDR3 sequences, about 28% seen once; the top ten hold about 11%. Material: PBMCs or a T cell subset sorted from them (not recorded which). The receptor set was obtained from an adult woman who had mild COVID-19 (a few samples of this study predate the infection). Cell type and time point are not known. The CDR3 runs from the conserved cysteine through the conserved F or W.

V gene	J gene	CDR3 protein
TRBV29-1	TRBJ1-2	CSVDARDSSNYGYTF
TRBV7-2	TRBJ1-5	CASSWGPRLLNQPQHF
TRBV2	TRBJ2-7	CASSEFDNGGYEQYF
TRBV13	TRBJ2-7	CASSFRGTTYEQYF
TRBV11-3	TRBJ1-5	CASMGQDLQPQHF
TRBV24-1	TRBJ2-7	CATGQGNYEQYF
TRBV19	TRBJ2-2	CASTTPGQGVLTASRTGELFF
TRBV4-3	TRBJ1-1	CASSQVPQSEAFF
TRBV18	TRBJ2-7	CASSRAPGQGAREQYF
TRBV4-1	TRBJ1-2	CASSPDRGDGYTF
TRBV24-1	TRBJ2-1	CATSDNYGLAGGSYNEQFF
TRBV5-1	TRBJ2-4	CASSLEGSGAIQYF
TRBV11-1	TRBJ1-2	CASSQTTGTPYGYTF
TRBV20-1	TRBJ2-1	CSAYGPSPNEQFF
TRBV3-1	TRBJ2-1	CASSFRQGLPNEQFF
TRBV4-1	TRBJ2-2	CASSQPVGNTGELFF
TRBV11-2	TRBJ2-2	CASSLNTGRELFF
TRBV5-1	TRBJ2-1	CASSLVGAPSEQFF
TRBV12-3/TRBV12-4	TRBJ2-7	CASSWTPPYEQYF
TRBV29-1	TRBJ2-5	CSADAGFATQYF
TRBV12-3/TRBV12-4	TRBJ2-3	CASSPGGLALSTDTQYF
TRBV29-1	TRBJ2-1	CSVLGQGSYNEQFF
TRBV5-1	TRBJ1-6	CASSLFSLSYNSPLHF
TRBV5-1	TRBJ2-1	CASSLDRVSYNEQFF
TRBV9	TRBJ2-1	CASSVGLAGGPLYNEQFF
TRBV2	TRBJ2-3	CASSELGGLAGPSTDTQYF
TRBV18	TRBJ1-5	CASSPTDDQPQHF